The following is a TCR beta chain sequence with its context. The same CDR3 also results from other DNA sequences found in this sample. V lost 3 bases and J lost 1; bases outside the gene matches: 3. CDR3 length equals 15 residues. The germline V gene encodes CDR1 LNHDA and CDR2 SQIVND (reference sequence). The method was immunoSEQ multiplex PCR; TCRdb's version includes in-frame clones alone and lacks a portion of them. This sample has tens of thousands of clones, with roughly 90% found just once. This entry is derived from a study of cytomegalovirus exposure and HLA in healthy donors. This TCR was sampled from a woman younger than 35 in good health and CMV-seropositive. The rearrangement links TRBV19 to TRBJ1-5, with TRBD1 matching 7 bases. The sequenced sample was PBMCs. CDR3 protein: CASSIGTVSNQPQHF. DNA for the CDR3: TGTGCCAGTAGTATCGGGACAGTCAGCAATCAGCCCCAGCATTTT.